Shown below are 23 T cell receptor beta chains from a single sample sequenced in a study of shared clonotypes between healthy human individuals. The repertoire was sequenced with immunoSEQ multiplex PCR; TCRdb's copy has only in-frame clones and lacks some. This repertoire shows roughly 2.5 million clones, about 92% found once; its top ten account for over 0.12%. The sample taken for sequencing was naive CD4+ T cells sorted from blood. Subset denoted: CD45RA+ positively selected. All receptors come from a man younger than 35 in good health.

The chain joins TRBV6-5 to TRBJ1-3; no definite D call. V lost 0 bases and J 1 base, leaving 10 bases between the germline ends. The CDR3 has 16 residues. Germline-derived CDR1 and CDR2 are MNHEY and SVGAGI. The CDR3 sequence: CASSYSGSGSGNTIYF. The CDR3 DNA reads as TGTGCCAGCAGTTACTCTGGGTCGGGTTCTGGAAACACCATATATTTT.

This clone occurred once. This rearrangement joins TRBV2 to TRBJ1-4; D gene uncertain. The CDR3 runs to 16 residues. Trimming took 0 bases from V and 0 from J, leaving 8 bases between them. Germline-derived CDR1 and CDR2 are SNHLY and FYNNEI. The CDR3 region is CASSEALSSTNEKLFF. The CDR3 nucleotides read TGTGCCAGCAGTGAAGCGCTTAGCTCAACTAATGAAAAACTGTTTTTT.

This clone was seen once. V and J are TRBV5-1 and TRBJ1-1; TRBD1 is a possible D gene (6 bases). The CDR3 length is 15 residues. Germline V gene data show CDR1 as SGHRS and CDR2 as YFSETQ. Trimming stripped 1 base from V and 0 bases from J, with 10 bases between. In DNA, the CDR3 is TGCGCCAGCAGCTTGCGGGGGCCCATGAACACTGAAGCTTTCTTT. The encoded protein is CASSLRGPMNTEAFF.

This rearrangement joins TRBV6-5 to TRBJ1-5; D uncertain. The V end was cut by 4 bases, the J end by 4 bases, with 11 bases between. This CDR3 contains 14 residues. The germline V gene has CDR1 MNHEY and CDR2 SVGAGI. For the CDR3, the DNA is TGTGCCAGCAGTTCGGAAGGGTTTAATCAGCCCCAGCATTTT. It is translated as CASSSEGFNQPQHF.

The rearrangement joins TRBV2 to TRBJ2-1, with 9 bases lining up with TRBD2. CDR3 length: 17 residues. The V and J ends lost 0 bases and 0 bases, in that order; junction bases with no gene match: 3. The germline CDR1 and CDR2 sequences are SNHLY and FYNNEI. Here the CDR3 reads CASSEAAGGSSYNEQFF. The CDR3 coding sequence is TGTGCCAGCAGTGAAGCGGCGGGGGGGAGCTCCTACAATGAGCAGTTCTTC.

The chain joins TRBV5-4 to TRBJ2-3, with 11 bases lining up with TRBD2. After removal of 3 bases from V and 7 bases from J, the junction contained 7 bases not matched to a gene. The CDR3 has 15 amino acids. Germline CDR1 SGHNT, CDR2 YYREEE (reference sequence). The CDR3 spells CASSSLAGEANTQYF. The CDR3 bases are TGTGCCAGCAGCTCACTAGCGGGAGAGGCCAATACGCAGTATTTT.

This clone appeared a few times. V gene TRBV6-1 combines with J gene TRBJ1-2; D is possibly TRBD1 (6 bases). This CDR3 is 12 amino acids long. The V end was cut by 8 bases, the J end by 4 bases, with 11 bases between. Germline values: CDR1 MNHNS, CDR2 SASEGT. CDR3 residues: CASQGSFYGYTF. As DNA, the CDR3 is TGTGCCAGCCAGGGGTCCTTCTATGGCTACACCTTC.

V is TRBV30 and J is TRBJ1-2; tentatively, D is TRBD1 (5 bases). The germline V gene encodes CDR1 GTSNPN and CDR2 SVGIG (reference sequence). The CDR3 loop spans 13 amino acids. Trimming removed 0 bases from V and 7 bases from J, with 12 bases in between. CDR3 protein: CAWSVERGSGYTF. CDR3 in DNA: TGTGCCTGGAGTGTGGAAAGGGGAAGTGGCTACACCTTC.

The genes are TRBV6-4 and TRBJ2-1; 8 bases map to TRBD2. Germline-derived CDR1 and CDR2 are MRHNA and SNTAGT. The V segment lost 5 bases and the J segment 8 bases; nucleotides outside the gene matches: 5. The CDR3 runs to 13 residues. This chain's CDR3 is CASSREGLDEQFF. The CDR3 nucleotides are TGTGCCAGCAGTCGGGAGGGCCTCGATGAGCAGTTCTTC.

V and J are TRBV18 and TRBJ2-3; 13 positions match TRBD2. V trimming: 3 bases; J trimming: 0 bases; junction bases outside the gene matches: 3. The CDR3 sequence is 17 residues long. Germline CDR1 KGHSH, CDR2 LQKENI. The CDR3 DNA follows: TGTGCCAGCTCACCCTTGACTAGCGGGAGGAGCACAGATACGCAGTATTTT. Translating it yields CASSPLTSGRSTDTQYF.

This rearrangement joins TRBV7-2 to TRBJ2-7; D is ambiguous. The V gene's germline CDR1 is SGHTA and CDR2 FQGNSA. This CDR3 has 14 amino acids. The V gene lost 2 bases and the J gene lost 2 bases, with 10 bases spanning the gap. The CDR3 loop reads CASSLFGDTYEQYF. The CDR3 region has the DNA TGTGCCAGCAGCTTATTCGGCGATACCTACGAGCAGTACTTC.

The V call is TRBV7-2, the J call TRBJ2-7; tentative D call: TRBD1 (5 bases). The CDR3 consists of 14 residues. Germline values: CDR1 SGHTA, CDR2 FQGNSA. The V and J ends lost 7 bases and 2 bases respectively, with 15 bases between them. This CDR3 is CASTLGQGTYEQYF. As DNA, the CDR3 is TGTGCCAGCACCCTAGGGCAGGGTACCTACGAGCAGTACTTC.

The chain joins TRBV5-1 to TRBJ2-7; possible D gene TRBD2, 6 bases. V lost 0 bases and J lost 1, with 11 bases in between. CDR1 is SGHRS and CDR2 is YFSETQ in the germline V gene. The CDR3 is made up of 15 amino acids. In DNA form, the CDR3 reads TGCGCCAGCAGCTTGGAGCCGGGGGAGTCCTACGAGCAGTACTTC. This sequence encodes CASSLEPGESYEQYF.

The CDR3 DNA follows: TGCGCCAGCAGCGCCGCAAACAGGGGATCTGGAAACACCATATATTTT. Encoded protein: CASSAANRGSGNTIYF. The genes are TRBV5-1 and TRBJ1-3; 7 bases map to TRBD1. Germline loops: CDR1 SGHRS, CDR2 YFSETQ. V shed 4 bases, J shed 1 base, and the junction held 8 bases outside the gene matches. This CDR3 has 16 residues.

The chain has TRBV2 and TRBJ1-4; D gene uncertain. CDR3 length: 15 residues. V was trimmed by 3 bases and J by 2 bases, leaving 10 bases between them. From germline, CDR1 is SNHLY and CDR2 FYNNEI. CDR3 coding DNA: TGTGCCAGCAGTGACAAGGGTTCTACTAATGAAAAACTGTTTTTT. It encodes CASSDKGSTNEKLFF.

This chain joins TRBV12-5 and TRBJ2-5; D is undetermined. The V gene's germline CDR1 is LGHNT and CDR2 FRNRAP. The CDR3 is 11 amino acids. Trimming removed 7 bases at V and 9 bases at J, with 12 bases between. The CDR3 sequence: CASALMDAQYF. The CDR3 coding sequence is TGTGCTAGTGCTCTCATGGATGCCCAGTACTTC.

V usage is TRBV21-1 and J usage is TRBJ2-2; TRBD2, the table's D call, was not compared with the DNA. TRBV21-1 is a documented pseudogene. The CDR3 is made up of 16 amino acids. The CDR3 nucleotides are TGTGCCAGCAGCACGTATAGCGGGAGCGGGACCGGGGAGCTGTTTTTT. Its protein product is CASSTYSGSGTGELFF.

The chain joins TRBV30 to TRBJ2-3; no clear D gene. The CDR3 contains 13 residues. Germline V gives CDR1 GTSNPN, CDR2 SVGIG (reference sequence). Deletions cut 4 bases from V and 2 bases from J, with 10 bases between. CDR3: CAWKQSYTDTQYF. The CDR3 nucleotides are TGTGCCTGGAAACAGTCGTACACAGATACGCAGTATTTT.

V and J are TRBV5-1 and TRBJ1-2; 8 bases are a match to TRBD1. The V and J ends lost 0 bases and 6 bases, in that order; junction bases with no gene match: 4. Germline-derived CDR1 and CDR2 are SGHRS and YFSETQ. There are 14 residues in the CDR3. The CDR3 reads CASSLGEQGDGYTF. CDR3 coding DNA: TGCGCCAGCAGCTTGGGGGAACAGGGGGATGGCTACACCTTC.

The CDR3 DNA reads as TGTGCCAGCAGTGGGATGGGGACGGAGTGGTTGAAATTGACGGAACTGTTTTTT. This codes for CASSGMGTEWLKLTELFF. The J gene is TRBJ1-4, the V gene TRBV6-4, with D perhaps TRBD1 (5 bases). Per germline, CDR1 MRHNA and CDR2 SNTAGT. V lost 4 bases and J lost 12, with 30 bases in between. The CDR3 runs 18 residues.

Worth noting for this clone: One end of the junction varies from germline; a read error may be responsible. This chain links TRBV7-7 with TRBJ1-2, with D unclear. Germline V gene sequence: CDR1 SSHAT, CDR2 FNYEAQ (reference sequence). This CDR3 comprises 15 residues. In DNA form, the CDR3 reads TGTGCTAGCAGCTTAGAGTCAGGCCTTAGCTATGGCTACACCTTC. It translates to CASSLESGLSYGYTF.

The V and J genes are TRBV9 and TRBJ1-3, with 7 bases aligning to TRBD1. The V segment lost 3 bases and the J segment 4 bases; nucleotides outside the gene matches: 4. Per germline, CDR1 SGDLS and CDR2 YYNGEE. This CDR3 region has 14 residues. The CDR3 bases are TGTGCCAGCAGCGCGACAGGGTACGGAAACACCATATATTTT. This gives the protein CASSATGYGNTIYF.

CDR3 coding DNA: TGTGCCAGCAGCTTTTCACTAGCGAGCTACGAGCAGTACTTC. It is translated as CASSFSLASYEQYF. The chain carries TRBV11-2 and TRBJ2-7; 7 nucleotides align to TRBD2. This CDR3 is 14 amino acids long. The V segment lost 3 bases and the J segment 3 bases; nucleotides outside the gene matches: 5. The germline V gene has CDR1 SGHAT and CDR2 FQNNGV.